This TCR beta chain was profiled in a study of early T cells in non-severe SARS-CoV-2 infection. Overall study: Sequencing used unsorted whole-blood bulk RNA, so chains lack pairing. Study-wide results and limits: Private and CD4 specificities were missed by VDJdb matching, which favored anti-spike CD8 responses.

In this sample, this clonotype turned up a few times. Its antigen is as yet unknown. This CDR3 is built from 13 residues. Trimming cost V 5 bases and J 12 bases, with 17 bases left between them. Germline V gene sequence: CDR1 MNHEY, CDR2 SVGAGI. Individual cDNA molecules carried attached unique molecular identifiers. Using its own MiXCR run on the 5' RACE reads, TCRdb lists one record per CDR3 protein. The repertoire holds about 70,000 distinct CDR3 sequences, with 5% as singletons. V is TRBV6-5 and J is TRBJ2-1; D remains ambiguous. Specimen: whole blood, collected at baseline. The clonotype originates from an adult who was a healthcare worker with PCR-confirmed SARS-CoV-2 infection or an uninfected control (not recorded which). The CDR3 loop reads CASSRSLPEGQFF. In DNA, the CDR3 is TGTGCCAGCAGTCGATCCCTCCCAGAAGGGCAGTTCTTC.